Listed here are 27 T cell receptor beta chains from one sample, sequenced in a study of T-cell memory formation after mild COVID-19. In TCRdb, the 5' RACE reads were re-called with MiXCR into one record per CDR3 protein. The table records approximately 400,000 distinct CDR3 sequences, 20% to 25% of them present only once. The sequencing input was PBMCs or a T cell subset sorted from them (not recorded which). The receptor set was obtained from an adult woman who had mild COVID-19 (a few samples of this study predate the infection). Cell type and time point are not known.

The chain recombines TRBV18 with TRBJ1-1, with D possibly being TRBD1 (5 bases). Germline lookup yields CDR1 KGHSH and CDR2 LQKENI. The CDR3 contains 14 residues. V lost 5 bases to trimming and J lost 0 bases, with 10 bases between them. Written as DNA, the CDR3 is TGTGCCAGCTCAGGTCGGGACCTGAACACTGAAGCTTTCTTT. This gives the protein CASSGRDLNTEAFF.

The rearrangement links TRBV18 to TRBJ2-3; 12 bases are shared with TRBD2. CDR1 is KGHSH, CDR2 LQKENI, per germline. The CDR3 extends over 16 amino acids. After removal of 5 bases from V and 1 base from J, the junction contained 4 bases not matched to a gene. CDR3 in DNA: TGTGCCAGCTCATCGACTAGCGGGAGACGCACAGATACGCAGTATTTT. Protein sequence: CASSSTSGRRTDTQYF.

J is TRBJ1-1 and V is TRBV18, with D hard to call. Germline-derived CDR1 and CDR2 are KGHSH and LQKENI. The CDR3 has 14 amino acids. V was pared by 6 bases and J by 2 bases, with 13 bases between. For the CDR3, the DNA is TGTGCCAGCTCCGTCTCCTCTGGAAACACTGAAGCTTTCTTT. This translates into CASSVSSGNTEAFF.

Written as DNA, the CDR3 is TGTGCCAGCAGTCGGACAGGGCGGTCGGGCACTGAAGCTTTCTTT. Encoded protein: CASSRTGRSGTEAFF. The V call is TRBV6-2 or TRBV6-3, the J call TRBJ1-1; 8 positions match TRBD1. Germline assignment: CDR1 MNHEY and CDR2 SVGEGT. Trimming removed 5 bases from V and 4 bases from J; junction bases left unmatched: 9. This CDR3 has 15 residues.

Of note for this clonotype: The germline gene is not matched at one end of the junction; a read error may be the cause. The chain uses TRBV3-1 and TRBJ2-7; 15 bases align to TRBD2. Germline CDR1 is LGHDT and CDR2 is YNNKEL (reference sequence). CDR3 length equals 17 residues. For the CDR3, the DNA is TGTGCAAGCAGCCAAGAGGGACTAGCGGGAGGAATCTACGAGCAGTACTTC. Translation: CASSQEGLAGGIYEQYF.

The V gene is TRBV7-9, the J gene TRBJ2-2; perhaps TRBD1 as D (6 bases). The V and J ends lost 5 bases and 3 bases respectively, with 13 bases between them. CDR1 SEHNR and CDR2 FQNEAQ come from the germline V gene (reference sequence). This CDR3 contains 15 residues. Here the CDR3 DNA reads TGTGCCAGCAGCCTCACAGGGTCGGACACCGGGGAGCTGTTTTTT. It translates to CASSLTGSDTGELFF.

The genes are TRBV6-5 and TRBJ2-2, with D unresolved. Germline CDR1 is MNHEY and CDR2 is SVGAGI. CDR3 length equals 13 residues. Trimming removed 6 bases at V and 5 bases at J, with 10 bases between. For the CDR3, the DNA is TGTGCCAGCAGGCCCCAACCAACCGGGGAGCTGTTTTTT. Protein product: CASRPQPTGELFF.

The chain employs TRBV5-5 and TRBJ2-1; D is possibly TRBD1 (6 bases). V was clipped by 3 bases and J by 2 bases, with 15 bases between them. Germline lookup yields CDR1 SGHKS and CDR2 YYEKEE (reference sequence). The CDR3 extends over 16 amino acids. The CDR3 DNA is TGTGCCAGCAGCTCCTTGGGCAGGGGCCCCTACAATGAGCAGTTCTTC. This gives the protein CASSSLGRGPYNEQFF.

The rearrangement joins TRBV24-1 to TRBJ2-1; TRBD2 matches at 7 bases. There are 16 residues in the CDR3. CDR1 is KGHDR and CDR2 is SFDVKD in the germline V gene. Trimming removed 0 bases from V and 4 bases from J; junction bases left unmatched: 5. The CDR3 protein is CATSDLRSGEYNEQFF. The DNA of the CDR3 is TGTGCCACCAGTGATTTGAGAAGCGGGGAATACAATGAGCAGTTCTTC.

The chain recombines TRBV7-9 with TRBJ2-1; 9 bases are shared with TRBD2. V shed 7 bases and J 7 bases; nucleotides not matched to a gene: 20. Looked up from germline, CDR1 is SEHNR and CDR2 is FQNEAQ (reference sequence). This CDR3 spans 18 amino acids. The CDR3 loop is CASTEGALAGQVGNEQFF. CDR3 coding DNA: TGTGCCAGCACCGAGGGGGCCCTAGCGGGGCAGGTCGGAAATGAGCAGTTCTTC.

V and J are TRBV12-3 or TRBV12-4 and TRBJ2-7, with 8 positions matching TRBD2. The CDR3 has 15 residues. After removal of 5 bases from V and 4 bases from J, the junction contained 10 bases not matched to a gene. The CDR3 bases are TGTGCCAGCAGTCCACCACTAGCGGAGACTTACGAGCAGTACTTC. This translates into CASSPPLAETYEQYF.

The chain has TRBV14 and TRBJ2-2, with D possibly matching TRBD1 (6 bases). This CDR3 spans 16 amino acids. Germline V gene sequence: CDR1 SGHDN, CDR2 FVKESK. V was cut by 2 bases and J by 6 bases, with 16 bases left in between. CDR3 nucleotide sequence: TGTGCCAGCAGCCAACCCGTAAGACAGGTACCCGGGGAGCTGTTTTTT. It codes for CASSQPVRQVPGELFF.

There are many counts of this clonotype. CDR3 region: CASSYSRGDLPSYNEQFF. CDR3 coding DNA: TGTGCCAGCAGTTACTCGAGGGGGGACTTGCCGTCCTACAATGAGCAGTTCTTC. This chain connects TRBV6-2 or TRBV6-3 to TRBJ2-1; D possibly uses TRBD1 or TRBD2 (6 bases each). V lost 0 bases and J lost 1, with 16 bases in between. This CDR3 is 18 amino acids long. CDR1 MNHEY and CDR2 SVGEGT come from the germline V gene.

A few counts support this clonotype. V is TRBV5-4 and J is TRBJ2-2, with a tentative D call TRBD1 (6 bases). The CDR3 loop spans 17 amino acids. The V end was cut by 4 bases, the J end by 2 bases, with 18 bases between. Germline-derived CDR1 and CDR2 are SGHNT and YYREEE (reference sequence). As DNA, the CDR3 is TGTGCCAGCAGCCCCACATTAGACAGGACCAACACCGGGGAGCTGTTTTTT. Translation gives CASSPTLDRTNTGELFF.

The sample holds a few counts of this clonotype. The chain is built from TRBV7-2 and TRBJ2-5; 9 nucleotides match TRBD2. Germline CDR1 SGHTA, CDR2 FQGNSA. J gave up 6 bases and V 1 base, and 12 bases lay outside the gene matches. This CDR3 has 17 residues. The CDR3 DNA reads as TGTGCCAGCAGCTTAGAGGTCTGGCGGGGGGGCCGAAAGACCCAGTACTTC. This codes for CASSLEVWRGGRKTQYF. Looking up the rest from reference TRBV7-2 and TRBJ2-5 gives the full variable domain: GAGVSQSPSNKVTEKGKDVELRCDPISGHTALYWYRQSLGQGLEFLIYFQGNSAPDKSGLPSDRFSAERTGGSVSTLTIQRTQQEDSAVYLCASSLEVWRGGRKTQYFGPGTRLLVL.

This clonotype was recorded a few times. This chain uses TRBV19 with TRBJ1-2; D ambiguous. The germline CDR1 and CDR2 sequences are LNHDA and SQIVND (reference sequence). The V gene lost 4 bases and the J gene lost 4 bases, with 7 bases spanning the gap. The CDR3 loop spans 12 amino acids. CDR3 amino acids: CASSRFGYGYTF. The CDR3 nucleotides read TGTGCCAGTAGTAGGTTCGGCTATGGCTACACCTTC. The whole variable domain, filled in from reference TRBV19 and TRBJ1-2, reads DGGITQSPKYLFRKEGQNVTLSCEQNLNHDAMYWYRQDPGQGLRLIYYSQIVNDFQKGDIAEGYSVSREKKESFPLTVTSAQKNPTAFYLCASSRFGYGYTFGSGTRLTVV.

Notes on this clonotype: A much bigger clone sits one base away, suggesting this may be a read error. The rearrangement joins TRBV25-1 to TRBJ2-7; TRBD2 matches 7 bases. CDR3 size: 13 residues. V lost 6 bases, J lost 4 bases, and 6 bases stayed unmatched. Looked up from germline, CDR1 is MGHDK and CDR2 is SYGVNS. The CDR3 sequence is CASRWEGRYEQYF. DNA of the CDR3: TGTGCCAGCAGATGGGAGGGCCGATACGAGCAGTACTTC.

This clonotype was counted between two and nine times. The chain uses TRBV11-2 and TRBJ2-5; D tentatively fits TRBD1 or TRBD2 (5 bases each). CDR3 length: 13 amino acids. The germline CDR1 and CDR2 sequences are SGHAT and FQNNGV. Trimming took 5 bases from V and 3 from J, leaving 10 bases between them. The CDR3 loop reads CASSTGPKETQYF. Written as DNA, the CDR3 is TGTGCCAGCAGCACGGGACCTAAAGAGACCCAGTACTTC.

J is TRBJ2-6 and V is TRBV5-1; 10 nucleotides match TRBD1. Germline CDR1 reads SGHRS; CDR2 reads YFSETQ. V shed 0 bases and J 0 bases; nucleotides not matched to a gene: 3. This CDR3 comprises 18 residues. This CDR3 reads CASSLGDRGGSGANVLTF. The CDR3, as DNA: TGCGCCAGCAGCTTGGGGGACAGGGGAGGCTCTGGGGCCAACGTCCTGACTTTC. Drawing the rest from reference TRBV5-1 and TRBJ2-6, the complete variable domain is KAGVTQTPRYLIKTRGQQVTLSCSPISGHRSVSWYQQTPGQGLQFLFEYFSETQRNKGNFPGRFSGRQFSNSRSEMNVSTLELGDSALYLCASSLGDRGGSGANVLTFGAGSRLTVL.

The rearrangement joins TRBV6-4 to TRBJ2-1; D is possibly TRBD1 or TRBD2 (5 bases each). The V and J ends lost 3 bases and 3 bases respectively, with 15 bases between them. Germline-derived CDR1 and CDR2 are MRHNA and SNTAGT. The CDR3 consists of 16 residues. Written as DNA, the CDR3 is TGTGCCAGCAGTGAGGGAGCCGTTGGGGGCTACAATGAGCAGTTCTTC. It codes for CASSEGAVGGYNEQFF.

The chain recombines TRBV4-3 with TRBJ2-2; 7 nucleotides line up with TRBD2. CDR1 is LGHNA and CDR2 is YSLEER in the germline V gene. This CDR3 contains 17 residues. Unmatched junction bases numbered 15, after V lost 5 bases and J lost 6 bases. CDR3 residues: CASSLYWGREGPGELFF. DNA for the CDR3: TGCGCCAGCAGCTTATACTGGGGGAGGGAAGGCCCCGGGGAGCTGTTTTTT.

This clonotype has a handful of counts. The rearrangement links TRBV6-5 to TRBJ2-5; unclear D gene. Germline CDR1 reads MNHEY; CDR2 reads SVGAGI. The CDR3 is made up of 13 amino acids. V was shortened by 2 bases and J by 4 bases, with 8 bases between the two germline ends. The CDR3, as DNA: TGTGCCAGCAGTTACGCGGCGGCAGAGACCCAGTACTTC. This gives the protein CASSYAAAETQYF.

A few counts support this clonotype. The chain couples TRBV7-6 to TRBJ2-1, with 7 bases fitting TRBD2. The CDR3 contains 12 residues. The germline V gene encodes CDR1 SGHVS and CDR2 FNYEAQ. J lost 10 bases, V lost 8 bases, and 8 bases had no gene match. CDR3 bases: TGTGCCAGCGGACTAGGGGCTGGAGAGCAGTTCTTC. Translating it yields CASGLGAGEQFF.

The CDR3 spells CASSYRAGTYEQYF. The DNA for the CDR3 is TGTGCCAGCAGTTACCGGGCAGGGACCTACGAGCAGTACTTC. The chain joins TRBV6-5 to TRBJ2-7; tentative D call: TRBD1 (5 bases). Germline values: CDR1 MNHEY, CDR2 SVGAGI. V gave up 2 bases and J gave up 2 bases, with 10 bases separating them. The length of the CDR3 is 14 residues.

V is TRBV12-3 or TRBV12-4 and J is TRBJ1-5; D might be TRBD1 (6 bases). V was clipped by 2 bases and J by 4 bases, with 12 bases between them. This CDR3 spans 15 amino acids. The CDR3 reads CASSLQGLGNQPQHF. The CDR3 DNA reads TGTGCCAGCAGTTTACAGGGGCTTGGGAATCAGCCCCAGCATTTT.

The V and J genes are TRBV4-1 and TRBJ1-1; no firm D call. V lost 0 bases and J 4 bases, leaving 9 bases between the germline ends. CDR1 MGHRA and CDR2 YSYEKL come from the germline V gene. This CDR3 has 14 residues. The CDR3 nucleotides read TGCGCCAGCAGCCAAGATCCGTCCATCACTGAAGCTTTCTTT. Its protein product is CASSQDPSITEAFF.

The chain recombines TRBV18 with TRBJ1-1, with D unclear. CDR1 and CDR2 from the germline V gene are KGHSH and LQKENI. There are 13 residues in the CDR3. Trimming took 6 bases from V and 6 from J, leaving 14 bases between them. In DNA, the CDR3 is TGTGCCAGCTCGCCTCCAGGAGTGTCTGAAGCTTTCTTT. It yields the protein CASSPPGVSEAFF.